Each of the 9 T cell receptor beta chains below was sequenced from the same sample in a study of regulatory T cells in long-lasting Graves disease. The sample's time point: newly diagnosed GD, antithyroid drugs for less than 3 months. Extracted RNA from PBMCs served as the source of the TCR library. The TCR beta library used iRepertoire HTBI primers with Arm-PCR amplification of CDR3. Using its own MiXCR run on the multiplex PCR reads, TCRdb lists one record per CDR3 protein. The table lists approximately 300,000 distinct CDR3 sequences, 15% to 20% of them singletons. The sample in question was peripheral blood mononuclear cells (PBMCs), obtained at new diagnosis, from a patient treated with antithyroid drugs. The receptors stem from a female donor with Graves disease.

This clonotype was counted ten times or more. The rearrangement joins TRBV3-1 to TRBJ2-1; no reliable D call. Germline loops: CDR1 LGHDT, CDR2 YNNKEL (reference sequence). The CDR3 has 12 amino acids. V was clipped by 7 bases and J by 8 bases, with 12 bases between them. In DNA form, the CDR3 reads TGTGCCAGCATCGGTAGAGACGATGAGCAGTTCTTC. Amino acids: CASIGRDDEQFF.

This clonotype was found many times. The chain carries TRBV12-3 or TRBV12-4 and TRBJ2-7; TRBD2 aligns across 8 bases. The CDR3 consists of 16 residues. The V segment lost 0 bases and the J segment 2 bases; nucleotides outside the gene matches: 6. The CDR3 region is CASSLARGVATYEQYF. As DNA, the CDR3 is TGTGCCAGCAGTTTAGCGCGGGGGGTTGCCACCTACGAGCAGTACTTC.

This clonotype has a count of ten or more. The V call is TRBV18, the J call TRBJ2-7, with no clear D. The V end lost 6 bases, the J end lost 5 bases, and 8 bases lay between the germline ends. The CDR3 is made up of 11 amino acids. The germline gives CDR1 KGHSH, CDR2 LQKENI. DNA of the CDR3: TGTGCCAGCTCGGTGGGCGACGAGCAGTACTTC. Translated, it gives CASSVGDEQYF.

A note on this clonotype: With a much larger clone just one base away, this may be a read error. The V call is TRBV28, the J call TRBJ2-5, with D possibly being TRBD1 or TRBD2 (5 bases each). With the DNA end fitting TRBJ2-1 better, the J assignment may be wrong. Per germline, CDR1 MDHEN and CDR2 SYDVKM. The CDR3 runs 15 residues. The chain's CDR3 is CASSLLVGPNYEQFF. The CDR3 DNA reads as TGTGCCAGCAGTTTATTAGTGGGACCCAACTACGAGCAGTTCTTC.

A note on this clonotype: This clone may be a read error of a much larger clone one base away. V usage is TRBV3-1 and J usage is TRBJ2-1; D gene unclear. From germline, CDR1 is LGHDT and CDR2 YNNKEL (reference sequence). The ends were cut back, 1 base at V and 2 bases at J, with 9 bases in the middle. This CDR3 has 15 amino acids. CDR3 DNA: TGTGCCAGCAGCCAAGTAATCAGCACCTACAATGAGCAGTTCTTC. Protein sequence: CASSQVISTYNEQFF.

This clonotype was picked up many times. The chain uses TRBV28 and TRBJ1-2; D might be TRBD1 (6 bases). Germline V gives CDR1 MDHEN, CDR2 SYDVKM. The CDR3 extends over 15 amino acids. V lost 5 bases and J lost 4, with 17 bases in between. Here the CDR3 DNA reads TGTGCCAGCAGTCTGGCAGGGGACGTTGGCTATGGCTACACCTTC. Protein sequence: CASSLAGDVGYGYTF.

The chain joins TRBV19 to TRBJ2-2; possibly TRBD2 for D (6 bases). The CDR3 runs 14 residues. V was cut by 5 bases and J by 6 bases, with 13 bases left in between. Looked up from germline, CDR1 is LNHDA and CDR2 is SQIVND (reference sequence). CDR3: CASSHRGVAGELFF. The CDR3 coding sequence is TGTGCCAGTAGTCACCGCGGGGTAGCCGGGGAGCTGTTTTTT. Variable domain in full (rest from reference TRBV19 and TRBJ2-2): DGGITQSPKYLFRKEGQNVTLSCEQNLNHDAMYWYRQDPGQGLRLIYYSQIVNDFQKGDIAEGYSVSREKKESFPLTVTSAQKNPTAFYLCASSHRGVAGELFFGEGSRLTVL.

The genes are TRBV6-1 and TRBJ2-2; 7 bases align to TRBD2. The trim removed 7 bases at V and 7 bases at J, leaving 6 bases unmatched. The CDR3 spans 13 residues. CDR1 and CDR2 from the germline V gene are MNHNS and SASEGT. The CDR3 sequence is CASMGGVGGELFF. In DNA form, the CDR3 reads TGTGCCAGCATGGGAGGGGTTGGCGGGGAGCTGTTTTTT.

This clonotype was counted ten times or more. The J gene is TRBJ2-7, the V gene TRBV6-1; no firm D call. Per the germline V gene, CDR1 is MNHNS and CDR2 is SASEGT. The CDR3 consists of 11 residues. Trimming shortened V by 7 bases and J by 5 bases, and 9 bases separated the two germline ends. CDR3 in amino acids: CASTGVNEQYF. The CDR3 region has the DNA TGTGCCAGCACCGGCGTCAACGAGCAGTACTTC.